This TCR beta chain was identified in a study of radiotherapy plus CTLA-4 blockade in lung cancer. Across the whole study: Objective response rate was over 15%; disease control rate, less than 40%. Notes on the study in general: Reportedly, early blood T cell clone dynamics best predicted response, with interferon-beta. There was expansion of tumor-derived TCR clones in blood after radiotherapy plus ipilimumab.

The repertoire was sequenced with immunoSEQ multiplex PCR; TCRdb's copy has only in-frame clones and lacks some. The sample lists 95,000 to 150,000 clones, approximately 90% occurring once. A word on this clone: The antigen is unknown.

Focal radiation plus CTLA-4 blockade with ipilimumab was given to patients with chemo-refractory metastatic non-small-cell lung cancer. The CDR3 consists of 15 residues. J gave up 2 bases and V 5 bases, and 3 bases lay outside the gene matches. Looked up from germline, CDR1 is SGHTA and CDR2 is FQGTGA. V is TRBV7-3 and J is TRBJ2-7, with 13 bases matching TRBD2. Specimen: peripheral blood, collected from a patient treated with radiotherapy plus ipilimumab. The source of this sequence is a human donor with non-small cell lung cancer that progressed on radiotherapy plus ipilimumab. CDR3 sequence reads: CASSRGLAGAYEQYF. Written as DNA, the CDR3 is TGTGCCAGCAGCCGAGGACTAGCGGGGGCCTACGAGCAGTACTTC.